This is a list of T cell receptor beta chains from one sample in a study of cytomegalovirus exposure and HLA in healthy donors. Some clones are missing from TCRdb's copy, which holds only in-frame ones; the method was immunoSEQ multiplex PCR. The table records roughly 140,000 clones, about 85% of them present only once. The sequencing sample was made of PBMCs. These receptors were collected from a boy aged 2-9 years in good health and CMV-seronegative. CDR3s include the opening cysteine and the closing phenylalanine or tryptophan. A D gene is named only where the DNA matches it firmly. Clone size is shown for a subset of rows, as once, few, many or a class of expanded clone.

d_call: .; j_call: TRBJ2-3; v_call: TRBV7-8; clone_size: few; cdr3_aa: CASVQGGTDTQYF; cdr3_nt: TGTGCCAGCGTACAGGGCGGCACAGATACGCAGTATTTT
d_call: .; j_call: TRBJ2-1; v_call: TRBV6-1; clone_size: .; cdr3_aa: CASSEAGDNEQFF; cdr3_nt: TGTGCCAGCAGTGAAGCGGGAGACAATGAGCAGTTCTTC
d_call: TRBD1; j_call: TRBJ1-2; v_call: TRBV20-1; clone_size: .; cdr3_aa: CSVTTGYGYTF; cdr3_nt: TGCAGTGTAACGACAGGGTATGGCTACACCTTC
d_call: .; j_call: TRBJ1-1; v_call: TRBV10-3; clone_size: .; cdr3_aa: CAISEQDRGPLTEAFF; cdr3_nt: TGTGCCATCAGTGAACAGGACAGAGGGCCCCTCACTGAAGCTTTCTTT
d_call: .; j_call: TRBJ1-1; v_call: TRBV5-6; clone_size: .; cdr3_aa: CASSLRFTGMLNTEAFF; cdr3_nt: TGTGCCAGCAGCTTGCGGTTTACAGGAATGTTGAACACTGAAGCTTTCTTT
d_call: TRBD2; j_call: TRBJ2-3; v_call: TRBV5-1; clone_size: .; cdr3_aa: CASRMGGAEDTQYF; cdr3_nt: TGCGCCAGCAGGATGGGAGGGGCTGAGGATACGCAGTATTTT
d_call: TRBD2; j_call: TRBJ2-7; v_call: TRBV13; clone_size: .; cdr3_aa: CASSSSGTSGNPRSYEQYF; cdr3_nt: TGTGCCAGCAGCTCTTCCGGGACTAGCGGTAATCCGAGATCCTACGAGCAGTACTTC
d_call: TRBD1; j_call: TRBJ2-5; v_call: TRBV5-5; clone_size: .; cdr3_aa: CASSLGGGQGDQETQYF; cdr3_nt: TGTGCCAGCAGCTTGGGAGGAGGACAGGGAGACCAAGAGACCCAGTACTTC
d_call: TRBD2; j_call: TRBJ2-5; v_call: TRBV30; clone_size: .; cdr3_aa: CAWSLGLAGETQYF; cdr3_nt: TGTGCCTGGAGCCTGGGACTAGCGGGGGAGACCCAGTACTTC
d_call: .; j_call: TRBJ2-7; v_call: TRBV5-1; clone_size: .; cdr3_aa: CASSLGEALYEQYF; cdr3_nt: TGCGCCAGCAGCTTGGGAGAGGCCCTCTACGAGCAGTACTTC
d_call: .; j_call: TRBJ2-5; v_call: TRBV2; clone_size: .; cdr3_aa: CASSQSGPAEETQYF; cdr3_nt: TGTGCCAGCTCCCAGAGTGGGCCCGCCGAAGAGACCCAGTACTTC
d_call: TRBD1; j_call: TRBJ1-4; v_call: TRBV5-1; clone_size: .; cdr3_aa: CASATGQYNEKLFF; cdr3_nt: TGCGCCAGCGCAACGGGACAGTATAATGAAAAACTGTTTTTT
d_call: TRBD2; j_call: TRBJ2-3; v_call: TRBV5-1; clone_size: .; cdr3_aa: CASSSGLAGTDTQYF; cdr3_nt: TGCGCCAGCAGCTCCGGACTAGCGGGGACAGATACGCAGTATTTT
d_call: .; j_call: TRBJ1-6; v_call: TRBV27; clone_size: .; cdr3_aa: CASRMQVLYNSPLHF; cdr3_nt: TGTGCCAGCAGGATGCAGGTGTTATATAATTCACCCCTCCACTTT
d_call: TRBD1; j_call: TRBJ2-1; v_call: TRBV5-4; clone_size: .; cdr3_aa: CASSLKGQGAANLNNEQFF; cdr3_nt: TGTGCCAGCAGCTTGAAGGGACAGGGCGCAGCTAATCTCAACAATGAGCAGTTCTTC
d_call: TRBD1; j_call: TRBJ2-5; v_call: TRBV7-3; clone_size: .; cdr3_aa: CASSGTVQETQYF; cdr3_nt: TGTGCCAGCAGCGGGACAGTTCAAGAGACCCAGTACTTC
d_call: TRBD2; j_call: TRBJ2-7; v_call: TRBV7-8; clone_size: .; cdr3_aa: CASSLRGGSSYEQYF; cdr3_nt: TGTGCCAGCAGCTTAAGGGGCGGGAGCTCCTACGAGCAGTACTTC
d_call: .; j_call: TRBJ1-1; v_call: TRBV19; clone_size: once; cdr3_aa: CASSTRLSGINFFF; cdr3_nt: TGTGCCAGTAGTACCCGGCTGTCCGGGATTAACTTTTTCTTT
d_call: TRBD1; j_call: TRBJ1-2; v_call: TRBV28; clone_size: .; cdr3_aa: CASDRGRYGYTF; cdr3_nt: TGCGCCAGTGACAGGGGAAGGTATGGCTACACCTTC
d_call: TRBD1; j_call: TRBJ2-7; v_call: TRBV30; clone_size: .; cdr3_aa: CAWSTTGAYEQYF; cdr3_nt: TGTGCCTGGAGCACGACAGGGGCGTACGAGCAGTACTTC
d_call: .; j_call: TRBJ1-1; v_call: TRBV27; clone_size: once; cdr3_aa: CASRTAMNTEAFF; cdr3_nt: TGTGCCAGCAGAACAGCTATGAACACTGAAGCTTTCTTT
d_call: .; j_call: TRBJ1-4; v_call: TRBV30; clone_size: .; cdr3_aa: CAWSVRGYTTNEKLFF; cdr3_nt: TGTGCCTGGAGTGTACGGGGGTACACAACTAATGAAAAACTGTTTTTT
d_call: .; j_call: TRBJ1-5; v_call: TRBV19; clone_size: .; cdr3_aa: CASNFQGSNQPQHF; cdr3_nt: TGTGCCAGTAATTTTCAGGGGAGCAATCAGCCCCAGCATTTT
d_call: .; j_call: TRBJ2-2; v_call: TRBV7-9; clone_size: .; cdr3_aa: CSSRLGGVAQLNTGELFF; cdr3_nt: TGTTCCAGCAGGCTTGGGGGCGTAGCACAGTTGAACACCGGGGAGCTGTTTTTT
d_call: TRBD1; j_call: TRBJ1-5; v_call: TRBV4-1; clone_size: .; cdr3_aa: CASSQRGQGANQPQHF; cdr3_nt: TGCGCCAGCAGCCAACGGGGACAGGGGGCTAATCAGCCCCAGCATTTT
d_call: TRBD1; j_call: TRBJ2-6; v_call: TRBV5-4; clone_size: .; cdr3_aa: CASSFWESGGRANVLTF; cdr3_nt: TGTGCCAGCAGCTTCTGGGAATCAGGGGGTCGGGCCAACGTCCTGACTTTC
d_call: TRBD1; j_call: TRBJ2-7; v_call: TRBV5-1; clone_size: few; cdr3_aa: CASSLGQGNHEQYF; cdr3_nt: TGCGCCAGCAGCTTGGGACAGGGGAACCACGAGCAGTACTTC
d_call: TRBD2; j_call: TRBJ2-1; v_call: TRBV6-1; clone_size: .; cdr3_aa: CASSGRLAGDLEQFF; cdr3_nt: TGTGCCAGCAGTGGCCGACTAGCGGGAGATTTGGAGCAGTTCTTC
d_call: TRBD1; j_call: TRBJ1-1; v_call: TRBV7-2; clone_size: .; cdr3_aa: CASGEQGNPDTEAFF; cdr3_nt: TGTGCCAGCGGCGAACAGGGGAATCCGGACACTGAAGCTTTCTTT
d_call: .; j_call: TRBJ1-2; v_call: TRBV25-1; clone_size: .; cdr3_aa: CASSEAPGQLNGYTF; cdr3_nt: TGTGCCAGCAGTGAAGCTCCAGGACAGCTTAATGGCTACACCTTC
d_call: .; j_call: TRBJ1-3; v_call: TRBV28; clone_size: .; cdr3_aa: CASRLQSGNTIYF; cdr3_nt: TGTGCCAGCAGATTACAATCTGGAAACACCATATATTTT